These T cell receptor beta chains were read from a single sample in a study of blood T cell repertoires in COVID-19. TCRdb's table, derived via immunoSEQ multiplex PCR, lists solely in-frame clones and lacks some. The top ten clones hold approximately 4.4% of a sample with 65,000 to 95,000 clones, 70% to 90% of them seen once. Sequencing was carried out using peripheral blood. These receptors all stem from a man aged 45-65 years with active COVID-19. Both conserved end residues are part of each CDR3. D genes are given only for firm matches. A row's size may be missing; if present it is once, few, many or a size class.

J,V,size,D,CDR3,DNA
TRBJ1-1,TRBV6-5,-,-,CASRSSLSNTEAFF,TGTGCCAGCAGGTCTTCTTTGTCGAACACTGAAGCTTTCTTT
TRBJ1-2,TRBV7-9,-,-,CASSSAVSVAPGYGYTF,TGTGCCAGCAGCTCTGCGGTGTCCGTTGCCCCTGGCTATGGCTACACCTTC
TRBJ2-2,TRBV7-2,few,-,CASSRTSGNTGELFF,TGTGCCAGCAGCAGAACGTCCGGGAATACCGGGGAGCTGTTTTTT
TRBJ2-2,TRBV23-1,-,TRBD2,CASSQSLAGGPPPNTGELFF,TGCGCCAGCAGTCAATCGTTAGCGGGGGGGCCCCCCCCGAACACCGGGGAGCTGTTTTTT
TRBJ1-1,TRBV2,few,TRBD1,CASSEQQGAYTEAFF,TGTGCCAGCAGTGAACAACAGGGGGCCTACACTGAAGCTTTCTTT
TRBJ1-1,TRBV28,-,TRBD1,CASTSPGTLSGGTEAFF,TGTGCCAGCACCTCCCCCGGGACTCTATCAGGGGGCACTGAAGCTTTCTTT
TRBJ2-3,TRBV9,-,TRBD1,CASSETGTGGDTQYF,TGTGCCAGCAGTGAAACCGGGACAGGGGGAGATACGCAGTATTTT
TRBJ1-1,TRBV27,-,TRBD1,CASSLSASGGTEAFF,TGTGCCAGCAGTTTATCGGCCTCAGGGGGCACTGAAGCTTTCTTT
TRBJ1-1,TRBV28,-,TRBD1,CASRYTGALASTEAFF,TGTGCCAGCAGATATACAGGGGCCCTAGCGAGTACTGAAGCTTTCTTT
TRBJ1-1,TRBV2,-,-,CASRPTEVTEAFF,TGTGCCAGCAGACCGACAGAGGTCACTGAAGCTTTCTTT
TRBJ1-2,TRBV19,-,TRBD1,CASSIGTGYGYTF,TGTGCCAGTAGTATCGGGACAGGCTATGGCTACACCTTC
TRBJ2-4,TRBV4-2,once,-,CASSQRGPTKNIQYF,TGTGCCAGCAGCCAGCGGGGACCTACCAAAAACATTCAGTACTTC
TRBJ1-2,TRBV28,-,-,CASSKQGERYGYTF,TGTGCCAGCAGCAAACAGGGCGAGCGCTATGGCTACACCTTC
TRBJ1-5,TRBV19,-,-,CASSTLTGKAWKPQHF,TGTGCCAGTAGCACACTCACAGGGAAGGCGTGGAAGCCCCAGCATTTT
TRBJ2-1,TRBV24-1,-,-,CATSDLFGSSYNEQFF,TGTGCCACCAGTGATTTATTTGGGAGCTCCTACAATGAGCAGTTCTTC
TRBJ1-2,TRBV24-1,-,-,CATSAGLSYGYTF,TGTGCCACCAGTGCAGGGTTAAGTTATGGCTACACCTTC
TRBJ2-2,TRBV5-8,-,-,CASSTTGLLTGELFF,TGTGCCAGCAGCACCACAGGGTTACTCACCGGGGAGCTGTTTTTT
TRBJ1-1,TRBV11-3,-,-,CASSLYGGNNTEAFF,TGTGCCAGCAGCTTATACGGGGGGAATAACACTGAAGCTTTCTTT
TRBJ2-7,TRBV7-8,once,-,CASSLSGSNYEQYF,TGTGCCAGCAGCCTATCCGGGTCCAACTACGAGCAGTACTTC
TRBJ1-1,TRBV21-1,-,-,CASSIKQGSGTEAFF,TGTGCCAGCAGCATTAAACAGGGGTCGGGCACTGAAGCTTTCTTT
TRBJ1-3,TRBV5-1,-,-,CASSSGELENTIYF,TGCGCCAGCAGCTCAGGGGAACTTGAAAACACCATATATTTT
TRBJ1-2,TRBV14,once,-,CASSRPGFYGYTF,TGTGCCAGCAGCCGCCCAGGGTTCTATGGCTACACCTTC
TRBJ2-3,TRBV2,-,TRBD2,CATRLAGGLQYF,TGTGCCACTAGACTAGCGGGAGGGCTGCAGTATTTT
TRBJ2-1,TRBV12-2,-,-,CASRLKSPSVHPNEQFF,TGTGCAAGTCGCTTAAAGTCGCCTAGCGTACATCCTAATGAGCAGTTCTTC
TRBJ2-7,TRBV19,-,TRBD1,CASTQDRYSYEQYF,TGTGCCAGTACCCAGGACAGGTATTCCTACGAGCAGTACTTC
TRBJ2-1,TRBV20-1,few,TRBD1,CSASQGQGAYNEQFF,TGCAGTGCTAGTCAGGGACAGGGGGCGTACAATGAGCAGTTCTTC
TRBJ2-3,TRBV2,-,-,CASSEERYITDTQYF,TGTGCCAGCAGTGAAGAGCGGTACATCACAGATACGCAGTATTTT
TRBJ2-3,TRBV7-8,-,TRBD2,CASGPRLAVGPSTDTQYF,TGTGCCAGCGGACCTAGACTAGCGGTCGGCCCTAGCACAGATACGCAGTATTTT
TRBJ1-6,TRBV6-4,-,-,CASSAGGGDSPLHF,TGTGCCAGCAGCGCGGGCGGGGGGGACTCACCCCTCCACTTT
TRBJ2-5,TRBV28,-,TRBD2,CASSPGLAGAETQYF,TGTGCCAGCAGCCCAGGACTAGCGGGGGCAGAGACCCAGTACTTC
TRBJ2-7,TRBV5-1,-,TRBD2,CASSNSGRADEQYF,TGCGCCAGCAGCAATAGCGGGAGGGCCGACGAGCAGTACTTC
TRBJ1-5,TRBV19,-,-,CASSKMQGQPQHF,TGTGCCAGTAGTAAAATGCAGGGTCAGCCCCAGCATTTT
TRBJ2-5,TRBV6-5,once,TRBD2,CASGEGETQYF,TGTGCCAGCGGGGAGGGGGAGACCCAGTACTTC
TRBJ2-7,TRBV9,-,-,CASSTTGTEGYEQYF,TGTGCCAGCAGCACTACCGGGACGGAGGGCTACGAGCAGTACTTC
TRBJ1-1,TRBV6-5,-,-,CASRSGAWTEAFF,TGTGCCAGCAGATCAGGGGCTTGGACTGAAGCTTTCTTT
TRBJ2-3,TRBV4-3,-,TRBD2,CASSQDLLTSGGRDTQYF,TGCGCCAGCAGCCAAGATCTGTTGACTAGCGGGGGGCGGGATACGCAGTATTTT
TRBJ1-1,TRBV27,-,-,CASSHTGSPNTEAFF,TGTGCCAGCAGTCACACCGGGTCCCCGAACACTGAAGCTTTCTTT
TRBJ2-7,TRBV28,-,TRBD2,CASSLLAGDEQYF,TGTGCCAGCAGTTTATTGGCGGGGGACGAGCAGTACTTC
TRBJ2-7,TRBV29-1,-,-,CSVQQVGGTYEQYF,TGCAGCGTCCAACAAGTCGGGGGTACGTACGAGCAGTACTTC
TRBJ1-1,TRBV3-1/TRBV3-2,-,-,CASSHRTDIMNTEAFF,TGTGCCAGCAGCCATCGGACAGACATAATGAACACTGAAGCTTTCTTT
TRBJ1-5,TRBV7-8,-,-,CASSLRLDQPQHF,TGTGCCAGCAGCTTACGGTTAGATCAGCCCCAGCATTTT
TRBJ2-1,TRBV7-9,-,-,CASSPFSGSSYNEQFF,TGTGCCAGCAGCCCTTTCAGTGGCAGCTCCTACAATGAGCAGTTCTTC
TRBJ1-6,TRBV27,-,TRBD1,CASSSRDREAPLHF,TGTGCCAGCAGTAGCCGGGACAGGGAAGCACCCCTCCACTTT
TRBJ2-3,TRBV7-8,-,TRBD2,CASSRGGTQYF,TGTGCCAGCAGCCGCGGGGGTACGCAGTATTTT
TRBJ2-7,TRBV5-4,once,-,CASSRLGGRGVSYEQYF,TGTGCCAGCAGCCGCCTCGGGGGGCGCGGAGTTAGCTACGAGCAGTACTTC
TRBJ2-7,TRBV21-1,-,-,CASSKGSPHTFYEQYF,TGTGCCAGCAGCAAGGGCTCACCGCACACCTTCTACGAGCAGTACTTC
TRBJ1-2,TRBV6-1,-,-,CASSEQRSFYGYTF,TGTGCCAGCAGTGAACAGCGCAGCTTTTATGGCTACACCTTC
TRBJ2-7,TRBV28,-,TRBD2,CASTRTSGSSYEQYF,TGTGCCAGTACAAGGACTAGCGGGAGCTCCTACGAGCAGTACTTC
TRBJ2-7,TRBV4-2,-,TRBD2,CASSQDAGLAGPYEQYF,TGTGCCAGCAGCCAAGATGCGGGACTAGCGGGACCCTACGAGCAGTACTTC
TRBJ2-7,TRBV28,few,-,CASSPPSGALGF,TGTGCCAGCAGTCCCCCCTCTGGGGCCCTAGGGTTC
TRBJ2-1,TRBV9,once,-,CASSVGPLQGYNEQFF,TGTGCCAGCAGCGTAGGTCCCCTTCAGGGATACAATGAGCAGTTCTTC
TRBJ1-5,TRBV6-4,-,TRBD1,CASKPQGGGNQPQHF,TGTGCCAGCAAGCCCCAGGGGGGTGGCAATCAGCCCCAGCATTTT
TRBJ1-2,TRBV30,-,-,CAWSYPGGLWYGYTF,TGTGCCTGGAGCTACCCCGGGGGACTGTGGTATGGCTACACCTTC
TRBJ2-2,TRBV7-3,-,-,CASSFRNTGELFF,TGTGCCAGCAGCTTCAGGAACACCGGGGAGCTGTTTTTT
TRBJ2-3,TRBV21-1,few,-,CASSKVGTGATDTQYF,-
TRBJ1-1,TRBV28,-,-,CASSLPGVMNTEAFF,TGTGCCAGCAGTTTGCCAGGGGTCATGAACACTGAAGCTTTCTTT